The 23 T cell receptor beta chains below come from one sample, sequenced in a study of OX40 agonist ivuxolimab in advanced cancers. Library prep was done by the immunoSEQ multiplex PCR assay. Not all clones reach the TCRdb copy of this immuneACCESS table, which keeps in-frame sequences only. Checked studies attribute under half of the gap to unresolved V genes and leave the rest unexplained. The sample contains some 72,000 clones, roughly 92% of them found a single time. The biggest ten clones account for about 3% of the sample. The sequencing here drew on CD4+ or CD8+ T cells sorted from blood, taken in a trial of the OX40 agonist ivuxolimab. All receptors derive from an adult with an advanced solid tumor such as melanoma, head and neck, liver or kidney cancer.

The gene calls are TRBV11-2 and TRBJ2-2; TRBD1 aligns across 8 bases. The CDR3 spans 15 residues. Germline CDR1 reads SGHAT; CDR2 reads FQNNGV. With 8 bases clipped from V and 6 bases from J, the junction kept 11 bases outside the gene matches. CDR3 residues: CASGDGQGRSGELFF. The CDR3 DNA is TGTGCCAGCGGAGATGGACAGGGACGATCCGGGGAGCTGTTTTTT.

This rearrangement joins TRBV15 to TRBJ1-1; D may be TRBD1 (5 bases). The CDR3 loop spans 12 amino acids. Germline CDR1 LNHNV, CDR2 YYDKDF (reference sequence). Trimming removed 7 bases from V and 6 bases from J, with 12 bases in between. CDR3 bases: TGTGCCACCACCGACCGGGGGGCTGAAGCTTTCTTT. Its protein product is CATTDRGAEAFF.

This chain uses TRBV6-6 with TRBJ1-1, with 7 bases aligning to TRBD1. There are 14 residues in the CDR3. CDR1 MNHNY and CDR2 SVGAGI come from the germline V gene (reference sequence). The trim removed 2 bases at V and 6 bases at J, leaving 6 bases unmatched. CDR3: CASSYPGGPPEAFF. CDR3 sequence (DNA): TGTGCCAGCAGTTACCCAGGGGGTCCTCCTGAAGCTTTCTTT.

The genes are TRBV10-2 and TRBJ2-7, with 8 bases identical to TRBD2. V was pared by 8 bases and J by 5 bases, with 8 bases of the junction left unmatched. Germline CDR1 and CDR2: WSHSY and SAAADI. This CDR3 region has 13 residues. The CDR3 loop reads CASWPGGGHEQYF. CDR3 nucleotides: TGCGCCAGCTGGCCCGGGGGGGGTCACGAGCAGTACTTC.

The V call is TRBV1, the J call TRBJ2-5. TRBV1 has pseudogene status. This CDR3 comprises 9 residues. The CDR3 region has the DNA TGCACCACCTTTCAGCCCCAGTACTTC. Translating it yields CTTFQPQYF.

This clone was counted between two and nine times. The chain couples TRBV29-1 to TRBJ1-5; D is possibly TRBD1 (5 bases). This CDR3 is 13 amino acids long. Trimming shortened V by 8 bases and J by 5 bases, and 16 bases separated the two germline ends. CDR1 is SQVTM and CDR2 is ANQGSEA in the germline V gene. The CDR3 coding sequence is TGCAGCATCGAGACAGATCCTGATCAGCCCCAGCATTTT. Its translation: CSIETDPDQPQHF.

The chain is built from TRBV5-6 and TRBJ2-7; D is possibly TRBD2 (7 bases). The CDR3 spans 13 residues. V was shortened by 3 bases and J by 6 bases, with 13 bases between the two germline ends. The germline gives CDR1 SGHDT, CDR2 YYEEEE. The CDR3 DNA sequence: TGTGCCAGCAGCTCGTTGGGAGGGGGCGAGCAGTACTTC. This translates into CASSSLGGGEQYF.

The J gene is TRBJ2-1, the V gene TRBV11-3, with 7 nucleotides matching TRBD2. The J segment lost 8 bases and the V segment lost 4 bases, leaving 8 bases of the junction unmatched. The CDR3 is 14 residues long. Germline V CDR1 and CDR2: SGHNT, YENEEA. For the CDR3, the DNA is TGTGCCAGCAGCTCAACCTCGGGGGGTGATGAGCAGTTCTTC. This encodes CASSSTSGGDEQFF.

The chain is built from TRBV6-5 and TRBJ2-1; possibly TRBD2 for D (5 bases). This CDR3 has 13 amino acids. The V and J ends lost 8 bases and 6 bases respectively, with 14 bases between them. Germline V gives CDR1 MNHEY, CDR2 SVGAGI. CDR3 protein: CASGGLQINEQFF. CDR3 DNA: TGTGCCAGCGGAGGCCTTCAAATCAATGAGCAGTTCTTC.

This chain uses TRBV30 with TRBJ1-1, with no clear D. The germline CDR1 and CDR2 sequences are GTSNPN and SVGIG (reference sequence). This CDR3 has 11 residues. V dropped 8 bases and J dropped 1 base, with 8 bases sitting between them. CDR3 sequence (DNA): TGTGCCATGGACTGGAACACTGAAGCTTTCTTT. Protein: CAMDWNTEAFF.

This rearrangement joins TRBV6-8 to TRBJ1-1, with D hard to call. V lost 7 bases, J lost 10 bases, and 25 bases lay in between. Germline CDR1 MNHGY, CDR2 SAAAGT. CDR3 length: 15 amino acids. CDR3 amino acids: CASTLPLPSGIRAFF. For the CDR3, the DNA is TGTGCCAGCACCCTCCCCTTGCCTTCGGGGATCAGAGCTTTCTTT.

J is TRBJ1-4 and V is TRBV5-6; weak D call: TRBD1 (5 bases). Germline CDR1 and CDR2: SGHDT and YYEEEE. V lost 2 bases to trimming and J lost 8 bases, with 10 bases between them. The CDR3 is made up of 13 amino acids. CDR3 nucleotide sequence: TGTGCCAGCAGCTTTTGGGGGGACGAAAAACTGTTTTTT. Translating it yields CASSFWGDEKLFF.

The J gene is TRBJ1-5, the V gene TRBV7-2; D is unresolved. The CDR3 is made up of 15 amino acids. Between the trimmed V and J ends, which lost 1 base and 0 bases, there was a span of 7 bases. Germline CDR1 reads SGHTA; CDR2 reads FQGNSA. The CDR3 DNA reads TGTGCCAGCAGCTTAGGGGCTGGTAGCAATCAGCCCCAGCATTTT. It translates to CASSLGAGSNQPQHF.

The chain recombines TRBV15 with TRBJ1-1; no clear D gene. The V gene's germline CDR1 is LNHNV and CDR2 YYDKDF (reference sequence). This CDR3 region has 14 residues. The germline V and J ends were trimmed by 3 bases and 5 bases, with 13 bases remaining between them. The CDR3 region has the DNA TGTGCCACCAGCAGGGGAAAATCGGGGACTGAAGCTTTCTTT. It yields the protein CATSRGKSGTEAFF.

The CDR3 is CASSVTGKNTEAFF. For the CDR3, the DNA is TGTGCCAGCAGCGTAACAGGGAAGAACACTGAAGCTTTCTTT. The genes are TRBV9 and TRBJ1-1, with TRBD1 as a possible D gene (6 bases). This CDR3 is 14 amino acids long. Between the trimmed V and J ends, which lost 1 base and 1 base, there was a span of 8 bases. Looked up from germline, CDR1 is SGDLS and CDR2 is YYNGEE. The whole variable domain, remainder taken from reference TRBV9 and TRBJ1-1, is DSGVTQTPKHLITATGQRVTLRCSPRSGDLSVYWYQQSLDQGLQFLIQYYNGEERAKGNILERFSAQQFPDLHSELNLSSLELGDSALYFCASSVTGKNTEAFFGQGTRLTVV.

This clone came up once. V usage is TRBV19 and J usage is TRBJ2-2; TRBD2 matches at 12 bases. CDR1 and CDR2 (germline): LNHDA, SQIVND (reference sequence). The CDR3 is 18 residues long. The V and J ends lost 3 bases and 2 bases, in that order; junction bases with no gene match: 7. Written as DNA, the CDR3 is TGTGCCAGTAGTATCAAACTAGCGGGGGGCATAAACACCGGGGAGCTGTTTTTT. Its protein is CASSIKLAGGINTGELFF.

The rearrangement joins TRBV5-1 to TRBJ2-1; D ambiguous. Trimming stripped 2 bases from V and 10 bases from J, with 22 bases between. The CDR3 contains 16 residues. The germline gives CDR1 SGHRS, CDR2 YFSETQ. The CDR3 sequence is CASSLTTPSLGPEQFF. Here the CDR3 DNA reads TGCGCCAGCAGCTTAACCACTCCCTCCCTAGGGCCCGAGCAGTTCTTC.

This clone showed up just once. The DNA for the CDR3 is TGCGCCAGCAGCCAAGGGTCCGGCAAGCGGGTTGAAGCTTTCTTT. It encodes CASSQGSGKRVEAFF. V gene TRBV4-1 combines with J gene TRBJ1-1, with D hard to call. The length of the CDR3 is 15 residues. V was clipped by 1 base and J by 7 bases, with 16 bases between them. Germline V lookup: CDR1 MGHRA, CDR2 YSYEKL.

The chain employs TRBV7-9 and TRBJ1-1; TRBD1 is a possible D gene (5 bases). The length of the CDR3 is 15 residues. V was trimmed by 3 bases and J by 1 base, leaving 12 bases between them. The germline CDR1 and CDR2 sequences are SEHNR and FQNEAQ (reference sequence). As DNA, the CDR3 is TGTGCCAGCAGCTTCGGGGGAGGGCGGAACACTGAAGCTTTCTTT. Its translation is CASSFGGGRNTEAFF.

The DNA for the CDR3 is TGTGCCAGCAGTCAGACAGGGTATGGCTACACCTTC. This encodes CASSQTGYGYTF. This rearrangement joins TRBV6-5 to TRBJ1-2; 7 nucleotides match TRBD1. Germline assignment: CDR1 MNHEY and CDR2 SVGAGI. The CDR3 totals 12 residues. The V and J ends lost 5 bases and 5 bases, in that order; junction bases with no gene match: 2.

The V gene is TRBV19, the J gene TRBJ1-1, with D maybe TRBD1 (5 bases). Trimming shortened V by 3 bases and J by 5 bases, and 13 bases separated the two germline ends. Germline CDR1 LNHDA, CDR2 SQIVND (reference sequence). The CDR3 is 14 amino acids. CDR3 region: CASSIQPGGTEAFF. CDR3 DNA sequence: TGTGCCAGTAGTATCCAGCCCGGGGGTACTGAAGCTTTCTTT.

The V call is TRBV7-9, the J call TRBJ1-2, with 10 bases matching TRBD1. CDR3 length: 15 residues. Trimming removed 5 bases from V and 7 bases from J; junction bases left unmatched: 10. The germline V gene has CDR1 SEHNR and CDR2 FQNEAQ (reference sequence). CDR3 amino acids: CASSAWDRGLVGYTF. Here the CDR3 DNA reads TGTGCCAGCAGCGCCTGGGACAGGGGATTGGTTGGCTACACCTTC.

The genes are TRBV6-1 and TRBJ1-1; 7 bases align to TRBD1. Germline CDR1 and CDR2: MNHNS and SASEGT. V lost 3 bases and J lost 6; bases outside the gene matches: 7. The CDR3 contains 14 residues. The CDR3 loop reads CASSDPQGWSEAFF. The CDR3 DNA reads as TGTGCCAGCAGTGACCCACAGGGGTGGTCTGAAGCTTTCTTT.